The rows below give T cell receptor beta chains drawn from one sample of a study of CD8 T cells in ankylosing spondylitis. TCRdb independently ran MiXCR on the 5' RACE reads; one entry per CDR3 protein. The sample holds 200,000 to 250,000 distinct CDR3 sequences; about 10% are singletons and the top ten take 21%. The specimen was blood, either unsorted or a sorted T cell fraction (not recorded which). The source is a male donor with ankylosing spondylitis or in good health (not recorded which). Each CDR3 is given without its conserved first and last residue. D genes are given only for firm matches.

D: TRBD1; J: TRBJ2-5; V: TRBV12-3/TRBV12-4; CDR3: ASSGSGTGVQETQY
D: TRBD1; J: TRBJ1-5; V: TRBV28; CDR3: DSSSGDRGIHQPQH
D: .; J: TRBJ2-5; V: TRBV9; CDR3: ASGKSTGTETQY
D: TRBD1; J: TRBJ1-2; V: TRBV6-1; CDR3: ASSRDGQGDLGYT
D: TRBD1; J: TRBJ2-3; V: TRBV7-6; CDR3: ASSLNQGAADTQY
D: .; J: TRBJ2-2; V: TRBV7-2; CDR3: ASRADRTTGELF
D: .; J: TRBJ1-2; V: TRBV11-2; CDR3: ASSLARASYGYT
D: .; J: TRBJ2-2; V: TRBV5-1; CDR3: ASSSDNQVVTGELF
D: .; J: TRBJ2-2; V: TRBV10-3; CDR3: AISESSGNTGELF
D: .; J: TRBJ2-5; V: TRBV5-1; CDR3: ASSLSQETQY
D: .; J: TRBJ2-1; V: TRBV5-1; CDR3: ASSLVEAEQF
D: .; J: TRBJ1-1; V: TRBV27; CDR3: ASSPGWGRGTTEAF
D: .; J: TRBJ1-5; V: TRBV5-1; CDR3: ATQGNSNQPQH
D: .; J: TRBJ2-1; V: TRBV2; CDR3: ASSFGFEQF
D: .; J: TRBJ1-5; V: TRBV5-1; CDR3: ASSPTGGSNQPQH
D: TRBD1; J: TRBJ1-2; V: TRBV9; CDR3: ASSVEGTGIGYGYT
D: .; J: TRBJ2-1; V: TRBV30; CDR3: AWSVETIYNEQF
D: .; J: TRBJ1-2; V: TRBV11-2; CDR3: ASSLGVEGNYGYT
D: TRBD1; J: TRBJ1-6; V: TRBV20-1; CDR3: SARDGTATDSPLH
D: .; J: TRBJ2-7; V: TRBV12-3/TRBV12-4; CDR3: ASSLSGVPEQY
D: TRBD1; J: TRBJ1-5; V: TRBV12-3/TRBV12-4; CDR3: ASSLATGGQPQH
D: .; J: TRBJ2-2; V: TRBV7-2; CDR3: ASSRNRAPGELF
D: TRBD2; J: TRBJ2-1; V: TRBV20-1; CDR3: SAGTSGGNNEQF
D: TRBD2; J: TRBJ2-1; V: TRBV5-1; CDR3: ASSSPSGGNNEQF
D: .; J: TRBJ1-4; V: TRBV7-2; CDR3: ASSLDGLGEEKLF
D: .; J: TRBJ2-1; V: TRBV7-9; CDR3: ASRMMGDNEQF
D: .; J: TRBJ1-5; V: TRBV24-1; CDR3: ATRQSLNQPQH
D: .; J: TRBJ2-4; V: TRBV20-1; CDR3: SARDRKGRNIQY
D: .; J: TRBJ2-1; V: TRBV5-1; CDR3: ASSLLGNHNEQF
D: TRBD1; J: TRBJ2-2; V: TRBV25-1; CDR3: ASRGAGQGRATGELF
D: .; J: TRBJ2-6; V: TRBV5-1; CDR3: ASGTGVTGANVLT
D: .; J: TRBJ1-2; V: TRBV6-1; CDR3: ASSKNRDISQGYT
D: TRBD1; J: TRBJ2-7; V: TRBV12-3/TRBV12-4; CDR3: ASTTLGQPYEQY
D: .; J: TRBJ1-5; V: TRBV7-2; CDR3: ASSLQEYSNQPQH
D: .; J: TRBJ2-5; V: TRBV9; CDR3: ASSRGVTQETQY
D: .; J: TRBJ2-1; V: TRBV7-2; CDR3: ASSLWGEQF
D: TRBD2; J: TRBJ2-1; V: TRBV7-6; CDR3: ASSNLAGQYNEQF
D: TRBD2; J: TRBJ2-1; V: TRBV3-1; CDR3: ASSQAGGRNEQF
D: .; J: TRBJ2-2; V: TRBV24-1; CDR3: ATSNGTTNTGELF
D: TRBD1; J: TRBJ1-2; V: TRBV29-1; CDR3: SVPRQGAGGDT
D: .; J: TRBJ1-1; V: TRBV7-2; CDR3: ASSRGGARNTEAF
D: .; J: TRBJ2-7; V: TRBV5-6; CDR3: ASSLWVTYEQY
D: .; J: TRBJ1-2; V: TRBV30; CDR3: AWSTSQGGYT
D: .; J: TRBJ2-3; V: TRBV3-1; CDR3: ASSQEGRAYTDTQY